The rows below give T cell receptor beta chains drawn from one sample of a study of control samples from healthy donors and cancer patients. Profiled with immunoSEQ multiplex PCR; TCRdb holds only in-frame clones, not every one. Of about 130,000 clones detected, 85% to 95% appear once; the ten largest clones hold approximately 15%. Sample: PBMCs. These receptors were taken from a man aged 55 to 70 with colorectal cancer. Both conserved end residues are part of each CDR3. The order of the fields is V gene, D gene, J gene, clone size, CDR3 DNA, CDR3 protein. D genes are given only for firm matches. Size is stated for part of the rows, as once, few or many counts, or as a class when the clone is expanded.

V gene: TRBV11-2; D gene: NA; J gene: TRBJ1-1; clone size: NA; CDR3 DNA: TGTGCCAGCAGCTTAGACGGCGGCATGAACACTGAAGCTTTCTTT; CDR3 protein: CASSLDGGMNTEAFF
V gene: TRBV5-1; D gene: TRBD1; J gene: TRBJ2-3; clone size: NA; CDR3 DNA: TGCGCCAGCAGCTTAGGGGGCCGGGGCACAGATACGCAGTATTTT; CDR3 protein: CASSLGGRGTDTQYF
V gene: TRBV5-8; D gene: NA; J gene: TRBJ2-3; clone size: NA; CDR3 DNA: TGTGCCAGCAGCTTGGTACAGGACACAGATACGCAGTATTTT; CDR3 protein: CASSLVQDTDTQYF
V gene: TRBV12-3/TRBV12-4; D gene: NA; J gene: TRBJ1-5; clone size: NA; CDR3 DNA: TGTGCCAGCAGTTCCAGGAATCAGCCCCAGCATTTT; CDR3 protein: CASSSRNQPQHF
V gene: TRBV5-5; D gene: NA; J gene: TRBJ2-2; clone size: NA; CDR3 DNA: TGTGCCAGCAGCTCAACAGGACCAGCCTATACCGGGGAGCTGTTTTTT; CDR3 protein: CASSSTGPAYTGELFF
V gene: TRBV30; D gene: NA; J gene: TRBJ1-6; clone size: NA; CDR3 DNA: TGTGCCTTGAGGGGCCAGCCTAATTCACCCCTCCACTTT; CDR3 protein: CALRGQPNSPLHF
V gene: TRBV5-8; D gene: NA; J gene: TRBJ1-3; clone size: NA; CDR3 DNA: TGTGCCAGCAGCCGACCTGCCGGAGGGGCTGGAAACACCATATATTTT; CDR3 protein: CASSRPAGGAGNTIYF
V gene: TRBV29-1; D gene: NA; J gene: TRBJ1-1; clone size: NA; CDR3 DNA: TGCAGCGTTGAACCCGGGGGCAGGACTGAAGCTTTCTTT; CDR3 protein: CSVEPGGRTEAFF
V gene: TRBV27; D gene: NA; J gene: TRBJ1-4; clone size: NA; CDR3 DNA: TGTGCCAGCAGTTTATCAGCGGGGTTGCTGGGGGGGGATGAAAAACTGTTTTTT; CDR3 protein: CASSLSAGLLGGDEKLFF
V gene: TRBV4-3; D gene: NA; J gene: TRBJ1-5; clone size: NA; CDR3 DNA: TGCGCCAGCAGCCAAGAGCTCGACTTCAATCAGCCCCAGCATTTT; CDR3 protein: CASSQELDFNQPQHF
V gene: TRBV25-1; D gene: NA; J gene: TRBJ1-2; clone size: NA; CDR3 DNA: TGTGCCAGCAGTGATCAGGACAGACAGTTCTATGGCTACACCTTC; CDR3 protein: CASSDQDRQFYGYTF
V gene: TRBV2; D gene: TRBD2; J gene: TRBJ2-3; clone size: few; CDR3 DNA: TGTGCCAGCAGTGAAACAGCGGGGAGCACAGATACGCAGTATTTT; CDR3 protein: CASSETAGSTDTQYF
V gene: TRBV4-1; D gene: TRBD1; J gene: TRBJ1-1; clone size: NA; CDR3 DNA: TGCGCCAGCAGCCATGTACAGGGGGCGCTGGACACTGAAGCTTTCTTT; CDR3 protein: CASSHVQGALDTEAFF
V gene: TRBV7-8; D gene: NA; J gene: TRBJ2-5; clone size: once; CDR3 DNA: TGTGCCAGCAGCTTAGAATTTCGGGCACAAGAGACCCAGTACTTC; CDR3 protein: CASSLEFRAQETQYF
V gene: TRBV5-6; D gene: TRBD2; J gene: TRBJ2-1; clone size: NA; CDR3 DNA: TGTGCCAGCAGCTTTACTAGCGGGGGCGCCTCCGATTACAATGAGCAGTTCTTC; CDR3 protein: CASSFTSGGASDYNEQFF
V gene: TRBV5-5; D gene: NA; J gene: TRBJ2-7; clone size: once; CDR3 DNA: TGTGCCAGCAGCTGGACGGACAGTTACTACGAGCAGTACTTC; CDR3 protein: CASSWTDSYYEQYF
V gene: TRBV7-2; D gene: NA; J gene: TRBJ2-2; clone size: NA; CDR3 DNA: TGTGCCAGCAGCTTATTCAACACCGGGGAGCTGTTTTTT; CDR3 protein: CASSLFNTGELFF
V gene: TRBV6-5; D gene: TRBD2; J gene: TRBJ2-7; clone size: NA; CDR3 DNA: TGTGCCAGCAGACTCGGACTAGCGGGGGCCTACGAGCAGTACTTC; CDR3 protein: CASRLGLAGAYEQYF
V gene: TRBV18; D gene: NA; J gene: TRBJ2-7; clone size: NA; CDR3 DNA: TGTGCCAGCTCACCGGGCGGACCCTACGAGCAGTACTTC; CDR3 protein: CASSPGGPYEQYF
V gene: TRBV7-9; D gene: NA; J gene: TRBJ1-4; clone size: NA; CDR3 DNA: TGTGCCAGCAGCTACCGACCCGGGGTGGCCCTAGAAAAACTGTTTTTT; CDR3 protein: CASSYRPGVALEKLFF
V gene: TRBV12-3/TRBV12-4; D gene: NA; J gene: TRBJ1-2; clone size: NA; CDR3 DNA: TGTGCCAGCGGGCCGGGGGGACCCTATGGCTACACCTTC; CDR3 protein: CASGPGGPYGYTF
V gene: TRBV24-1; D gene: NA; J gene: TRBJ1-2; clone size: NA; CDR3 DNA: TGTGCCACCAGTGACGGGGGGACGGACAGCTACACCTTC; CDR3 protein: CATSDGGTDSYTF
V gene: TRBV6-6; D gene: TRBD2; J gene: TRBJ2-2; clone size: NA; CDR3 DNA: TGTGCCAGCAGTAGGACTAGTCCGGACACCGGGGAGCTGTTTTTT; CDR3 protein: CASSRTSPDTGELFF
V gene: TRBV19; D gene: TRBD1; J gene: TRBJ2-7; clone size: NA; CDR3 DNA: TGTGCCAGTAGTATTGAAGTCCGACAGGGGACTTTCTACGAGCAGTACTTC; CDR3 protein: CASSIEVRQGTFYEQYF
V gene: TRBV9; D gene: NA; J gene: TRBJ1-2; clone size: NA; CDR3 DNA: TGTGCCAGCAGCGCCACCTGGACAGATTATGGCTACACCTTC; CDR3 protein: CASSATWTDYGYTF
V gene: TRBV19; D gene: NA; J gene: TRBJ1-1; clone size: once; CDR3 DNA: TGTGCCAGTAAGAAATGGGGGGCCGACACTGAAGCTTTCTTT; CDR3 protein: CASKKWGADTEAFF
V gene: TRBV30; D gene: NA; J gene: TRBJ2-2; clone size: NA; CDR3 DNA: TGTGCCTTAGGGACCCCGAACACCGGGGAGCTGTTTTTT; CDR3 protein: CALGTPNTGELFF
V gene: TRBV19; D gene: NA; J gene: TRBJ1-5; clone size: NA; CDR3 DNA: TGTGCCAGTAGTAGCAGGGTTGATCAGCCCCAGCATTTT; CDR3 protein: CASSSRVDQPQHF
V gene: TRBV4-3; D gene: NA; J gene: TRBJ2-6; clone size: NA; CDR3 DNA: TGCGCCAGCAGCCAGGTTTATTCCCCGAGCGGGGCCAACGTCCTGACTTTC; CDR3 protein: CASSQVYSPSGANVLTF
V gene: TRBV5-1; D gene: NA; J gene: TRBJ1-1; clone size: NA; CDR3 DNA: TGCGCCAGCAGCTTGCAGGTACGCACTGAAGCTTTCTTT; CDR3 protein: CASSLQVRTEAFF
V gene: TRBV11-2; D gene: NA; J gene: TRBJ1-1; clone size: NA; CDR3 DNA: TGTGCCAGCAGCTTAGTACCGCAGAACACTGAAGCTTTCTTT; CDR3 protein: CASSLVPQNTEAFF
V gene: TRBV27; D gene: NA; J gene: TRBJ1-2; clone size: NA; CDR3 DNA: TGTGCCAGCAGTTTATCGGGAGACGCCGGCGACTATGGCTACACCTTC; CDR3 protein: CASSLSGDAGDYGYTF
V gene: TRBV19; D gene: TRBD1; J gene: TRBJ1-1; clone size: NA; CDR3 DNA: TGTGCCAGTAGTACCCTGGCCGCAGGGGGTGGTGAAGCTTTCTTT; CDR3 protein: CASSTLAAGGGEAFF
V gene: TRBV10-3; D gene: NA; J gene: TRBJ1-2; clone size: NA; CDR3 DNA: TGTGCCATCAGTGAGTCGGCCTATGGCTACACCTTC; CDR3 protein: CAISESAYGYTF
V gene: TRBV12-5; D gene: TRBD2; J gene: TRBJ2-2; clone size: NA; CDR3 DNA: TGTGCTAGTGGCACAAGCGGGGTCGGCACCGGGGAGCTGTTTTTT; CDR3 protein: CASGTSGVGTGELFF
V gene: TRBV30; D gene: NA; J gene: TRBJ1-2; clone size: once; CDR3 DNA: TGTGCCTGGAGTGTTTCTGGGGGGTACTATGGCTACACCTTC; CDR3 protein: CAWSVSGGYYGYTF
V gene: TRBV4-3; D gene: NA; J gene: TRBJ2-1; clone size: NA; CDR3 DNA: TGCGCCAGCAGCCAAGATCGGACATCCTACAATGAGCAGTTCTTC; CDR3 protein: CASSQDRTSYNEQFF
V gene: TRBV7-9; D gene: TRBD1; J gene: TRBJ2-7; clone size: NA; CDR3 DNA: TGTGCCAGCAGCTTACATGGGGGACAGGGGTACGAGCAGTACTTC; CDR3 protein: CASSLHGGQGYEQYF
V gene: TRBV2; D gene: NA; J gene: TRBJ2-7; clone size: NA; CDR3 DNA: TGTGCCAGCAGTGAAGCGCCCGGGTACGAGCAGTACTTC; CDR3 protein: CASSEAPGYEQYF
V gene: TRBV4-1; D gene: NA; J gene: TRBJ2-7; clone size: NA; CDR3 DNA: TGCGCCAGCAGCCAGGGACTGACCCTAGGGCACGAGCAGTACTTC; CDR3 protein: CASSQGLTLGHEQYF
V gene: TRBV11-2; D gene: NA; J gene: TRBJ2-2; clone size: NA; CDR3 DNA: TGTGCCAGCAGCTTAGGACCACAGGGAGCCGGGGAGCTGTTTTTT; CDR3 protein: CASSLGPQGAGELFF
V gene: TRBV19; D gene: NA; J gene: TRBJ1-2; clone size: NA; CDR3 DNA: TGTGCCACCCAGCCTCCACCTCCTAACTATGGCTACACCTTC; CDR3 protein: CATQPPPPNYGYTF
V gene: TRBV6-5; D gene: NA; J gene: TRBJ1-1; clone size: NA; CDR3 DNA: TGTGCCAGCATCTATCCAGGGGCTTCGTGGGCTGAAGCTTTCTTT; CDR3 protein: CASIYPGASWAEAFF
V gene: TRBV5-4; D gene: NA; J gene: TRBJ2-6; clone size: NA; CDR3 DNA: TGTGCCAGCAGCTTGGGACAGACAACAGGCTCTGGGGCCAACGTCCTGACTTTC; CDR3 protein: CASSLGQTTGSGANVLTF
V gene: TRBV6-5; D gene: NA; J gene: TRBJ2-1; clone size: few; CDR3 DNA: TGTGCCAGCACTAGAGGGAATGAGCAGTTCTTC; CDR3 protein: CASTRGNEQFF
V gene: TRBV6-5; D gene: TRBD1; J gene: TRBJ1-2; clone size: once; CDR3 DNA: TGTGCCAGCCTTACAGGGGGCTCTGGCTACACCTTC; CDR3 protein: CASLTGGSGYTF
V gene: TRBV6-1; D gene: TRBD1; J gene: TRBJ1-2; clone size: few; CDR3 DNA: TGTGCCAGCAGCGAAGACAGGGAGGACTATGGCTACACCTTC; CDR3 protein: CASSEDREDYGYTF
V gene: TRBV19; D gene: NA; J gene: TRBJ1-6; clone size: few; CDR3 DNA: TGTGCCAGTAGTATACGACGGGAGGCTAATTCACCCCTCCACTTT; CDR3 protein: CASSIRREANSPLHF
V gene: TRBV7-9; D gene: NA; J gene: TRBJ1-4; clone size: NA; CDR3 DNA: TGTGCCAGCAGCTTATCGATACGTAGTAATGAAAAACTGTTTTTT; CDR3 protein: CASSLSIRSNEKLFF
V gene: TRBV5-4; D gene: TRBD1; J gene: TRBJ2-7; clone size: NA; CDR3 DNA: TGTGCCAGCAGCTTGGGGACAGGACCCTCCTACGAGCAGTACTTC; CDR3 protein: CASSLGTGPSYEQYF
V gene: TRBV20-1; D gene: TRBD2; J gene: TRBJ2-3; clone size: NA; CDR3 DNA: TGCAGTGCTAGTGGGGAGGGAGCCACAGATACGCAGTATTTT; CDR3 protein: CSASGEGATDTQYF
V gene: TRBV4-1; D gene: NA; J gene: TRBJ1-2; clone size: once; CDR3 DNA: TGCGCCAGCAGCCAAGCGCAGGGCAGCTATGGCTACACCTTC; CDR3 protein: CASSQAQGSYGYTF
V gene: TRBV7-9; D gene: TRBD1; J gene: TRBJ1-2; clone size: NA; CDR3 DNA: TGTGCCAGCAGCTTATCCACAGGGGATGGCTACACCTTC; CDR3 protein: CASSLSTGDGYTF
V gene: TRBV4-1; D gene: NA; J gene: TRBJ1-1; clone size: NA; CDR3 DNA: TGCGCCAGCAGCCTAGACTCTAGGGGGACTGGGGATGAAGCTTTCTTT; CDR3 protein: CASSLDSRGTGDEAFF
V gene: TRBV2; D gene: NA; J gene: TRBJ1-1; clone size: once; CDR3 DNA: TGTGCCAGCAGTGAAGCTCAACAGGTCTTGTTAGCTTATAACACTGAAGCTTTCTTT; CDR3 protein: CASSEAQQVLLAYNTEAFF